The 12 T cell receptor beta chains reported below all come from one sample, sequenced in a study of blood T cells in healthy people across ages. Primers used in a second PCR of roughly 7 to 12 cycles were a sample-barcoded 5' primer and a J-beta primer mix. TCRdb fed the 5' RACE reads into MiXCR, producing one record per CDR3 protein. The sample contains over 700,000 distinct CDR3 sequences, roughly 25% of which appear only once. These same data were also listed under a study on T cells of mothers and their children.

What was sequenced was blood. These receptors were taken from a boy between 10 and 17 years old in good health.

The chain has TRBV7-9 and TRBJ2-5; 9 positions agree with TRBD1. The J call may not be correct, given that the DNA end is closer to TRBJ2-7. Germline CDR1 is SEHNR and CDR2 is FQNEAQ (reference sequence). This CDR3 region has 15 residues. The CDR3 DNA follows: TGTGCCAGCAGCGAAACAGGGGGCTTCTCCTACGAGCAGTACTTC. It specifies CASSETGGFSYEQYF.

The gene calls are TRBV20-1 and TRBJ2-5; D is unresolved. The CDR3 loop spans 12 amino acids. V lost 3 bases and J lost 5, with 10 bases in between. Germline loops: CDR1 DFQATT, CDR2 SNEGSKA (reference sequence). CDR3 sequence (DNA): TGCAGTGCTAGTTTCGGAGCTGAGACCCAGTACTTC. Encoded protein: CSASFGAETQYF.

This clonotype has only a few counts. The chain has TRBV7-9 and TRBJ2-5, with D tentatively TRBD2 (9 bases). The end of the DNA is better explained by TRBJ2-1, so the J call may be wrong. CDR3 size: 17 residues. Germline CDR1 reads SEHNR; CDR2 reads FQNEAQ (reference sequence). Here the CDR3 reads CASSPPIAGDRGSEQFF. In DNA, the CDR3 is TGTGCCAGCAGCCCCCCCATAGCGGGAGACAGGGGTAGTGAGCAGTTCTTC.

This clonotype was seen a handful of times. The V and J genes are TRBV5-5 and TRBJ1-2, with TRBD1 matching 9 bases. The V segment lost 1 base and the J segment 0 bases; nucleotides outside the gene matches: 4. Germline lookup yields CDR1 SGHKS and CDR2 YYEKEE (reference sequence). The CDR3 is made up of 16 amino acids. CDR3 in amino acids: CASSLLGQGTNYGYTF. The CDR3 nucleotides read TGTGCCAGCAGCTTGCTGGGACAGGGAACTAACTATGGCTACACCTTC. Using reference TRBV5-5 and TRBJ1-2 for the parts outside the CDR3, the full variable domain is DAGVTQSPTHLIKTRGQQVTLRCSPISGHKSVSWYQQVLGQGPQFIFQYYEKEERGRGNFPDRFSARQFPNYSSELNVNALLLGDSALYLCASSLLGQGTNYGYTFGSGTRLTVV.

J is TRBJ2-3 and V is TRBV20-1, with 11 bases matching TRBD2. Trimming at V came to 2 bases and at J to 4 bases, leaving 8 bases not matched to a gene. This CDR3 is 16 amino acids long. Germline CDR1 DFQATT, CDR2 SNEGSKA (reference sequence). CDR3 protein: CSARPRLAGLPDTQYF. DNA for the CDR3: TGCAGTGCTAGACCCCGACTAGCGGGGCTCCCAGATACGCAGTATTTT.

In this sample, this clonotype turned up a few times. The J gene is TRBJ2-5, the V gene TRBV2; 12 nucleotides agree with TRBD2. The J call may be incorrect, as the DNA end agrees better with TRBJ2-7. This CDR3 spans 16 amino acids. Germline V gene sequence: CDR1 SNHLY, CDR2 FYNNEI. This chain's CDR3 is CASSGLAGGRTYEQYF. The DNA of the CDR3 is TGTGCCAGCAGTGGCCTAGCGGGAGGGAGAACCTACGAGCAGTACTTC.

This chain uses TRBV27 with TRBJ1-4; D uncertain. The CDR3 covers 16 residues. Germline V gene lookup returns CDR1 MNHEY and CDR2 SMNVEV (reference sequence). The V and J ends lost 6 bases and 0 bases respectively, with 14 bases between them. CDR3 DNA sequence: TGTGCCAGCAGGGAAATCGCAGGCCCAACTAATGAAAAACTGTTTTTT. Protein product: CASREIAGPTNEKLFF.

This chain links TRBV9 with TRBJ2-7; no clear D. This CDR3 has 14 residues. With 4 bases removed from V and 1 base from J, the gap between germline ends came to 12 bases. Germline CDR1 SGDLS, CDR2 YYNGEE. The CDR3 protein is CASSQPARSYEQYF. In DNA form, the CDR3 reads TGTGCCAGCAGCCAACCCGCCAGGTCCTACGAGCAGTACTTC.

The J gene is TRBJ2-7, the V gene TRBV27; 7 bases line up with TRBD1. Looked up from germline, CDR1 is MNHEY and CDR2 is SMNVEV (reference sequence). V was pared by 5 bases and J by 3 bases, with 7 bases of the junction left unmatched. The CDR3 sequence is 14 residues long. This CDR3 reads CASSRSTGFYEQYF. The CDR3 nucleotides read TGTGCCAGCAGTCGTTCGACAGGGTTCTACGAGCAGTACTTC.

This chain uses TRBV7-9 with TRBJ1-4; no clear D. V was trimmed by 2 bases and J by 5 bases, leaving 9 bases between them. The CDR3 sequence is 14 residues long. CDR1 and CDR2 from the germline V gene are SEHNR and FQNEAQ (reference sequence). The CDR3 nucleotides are TGTGCCAGCAGCTTAATCGCAAGAAATGAAAAACTGTTTTTT. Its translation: CASSLIARNEKLFF.

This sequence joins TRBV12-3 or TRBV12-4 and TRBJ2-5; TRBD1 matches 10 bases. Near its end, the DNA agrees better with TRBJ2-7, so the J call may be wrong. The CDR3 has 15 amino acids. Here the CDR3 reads CASSFRTGGIYEQYF. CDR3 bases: TGTGCCAGCAGTTTTCGGACAGGGGGAATTTACGAGCAGTACTTC.

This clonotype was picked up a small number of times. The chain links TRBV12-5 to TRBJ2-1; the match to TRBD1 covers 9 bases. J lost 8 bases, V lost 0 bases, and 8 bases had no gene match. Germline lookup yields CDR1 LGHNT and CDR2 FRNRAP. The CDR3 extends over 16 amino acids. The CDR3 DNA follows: TGTGCTAGTGGTTTGGTATTGGGACAGGGAGATCATGAGCAGTTCTTC. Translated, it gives CASGLVLGQGDHEQFF.